These 13 T cell receptor beta chains were sequenced from one sample in a study of cytomegalovirus exposure and HLA in healthy donors. Both 60 Vbeta primers and 13 Jbeta primers went into the PCR. Some clones are missing from TCRdb's copy, which holds only in-frame ones; the method was immunoSEQ multiplex PCR. The data show about 110,000 clones, with just under 70% seen just once and roughly 8.7% held by the top ten. Sequencing input: PBMCs. The receptors originated from a man younger than 45 in good health and CMV-seropositive.

This clone has more than one count but fewer than ten. The chain is built from TRBV4-1 and TRBJ2-3; 7 nucleotides align to TRBD1. Looked up from germline, CDR1 is MGHRA and CDR2 is YSYEKL. Losses at the gene ends were 0 bases for V and 4 bases for J; bases not matched to a gene: 7. The CDR3 is 16 residues long. The CDR3 DNA reads as TGCGCCAGCAGCCAAGAAAGAGGGGGCCCCCCAGATACGCAGTATTTT. Its translation is CASSQERGGPPDTQYF.

The V and J genes are TRBV27 and TRBJ1-1; D gene ambiguous. With 9 bases removed from V and 7 bases from J, the gap between germline ends came to 15 bases. The CDR3 runs 12 residues. Germline CDR1 MNHEY, CDR2 SMNVEV (reference sequence). The DNA of the CDR3 is TGTGCCAGTAGACCGCCGGGGAATGAAGCTTTCTTT. This codes for CASRPPGNEAFF.

The chain carries TRBV30 and TRBJ1-1, with a weak D call TRBD1 (6 bases). The CDR3 extends over 13 amino acids. V lost 3 bases, J lost 5 bases, and 13 bases lay in between. Per germline, CDR1 GTSNPN and CDR2 SVGIG (reference sequence). CDR3 loop: CAWREARGTEAFF. CDR3 sequence (DNA): TGTGCCTGGAGGGAGGCGAGGGGGACTGAAGCTTTCTTT.

The rearrangement joins TRBV7-2 to TRBJ1-5; a possible D gene is TRBD1 (5 bases). The CDR3 contains 13 residues. Looked up from germline, CDR1 is SGHTA and CDR2 is FQGNSA. The V end lost 4 bases, the J end lost 7 bases, and 11 bases lay between the germline ends. CDR3 amino acids: CASSSGPGQPQHF. The CDR3 DNA is TGTGCCAGCAGCTCAGGGCCGGGCCAGCCCCAGCATTTT.

The chain has TRBV6-5 and TRBJ2-1; maybe TRBD2 (5 bases). This CDR3 comprises 14 residues. The germline V gene encodes CDR1 MNHEY and CDR2 SVGAGI. Trimming stripped 5 bases from V and 7 bases from J, with 15 bases between. The CDR3 sequence: CASSPPQRWNEQFF. In DNA form, the CDR3 reads TGTGCCAGCAGTCCCCCCCAGCGGTGGAATGAGCAGTTCTTC.

V gene TRBV11-1 combines with J gene TRBJ1-1; D might be TRBD1 (6 bases). Trimming took off 2 bases at V and 1 base at J, with 11 bases between the two ends. CDR3 length equals 15 residues. Germline-derived CDR1 and CDR2 are SGHAT and FQDESV (reference sequence). In nucleotides, the CDR3 is TGTGCCAGCAGCTTACTTACAGGGCAGAACACTGAAGCTTTCTTT. Residues: CASSLLTGQNTEAFF.

This clone occurred once. The chain couples TRBV4-3 to TRBJ2-1; 7 bases agree with TRBD2. The germline V gene encodes CDR1 LGHNA and CDR2 YSLEER. This CDR3 is 16 amino acids long. Trimming at V came to 8 bases and at J to 9 bases, leaving 19 bases not matched to a gene. In nucleotides, the CDR3 is TGCGCCAGCGGGGACTACGGATATTCGCGAGGGACTGAGCAGTTCTTC. Amino acids: CASGDYGYSRGTEQFF.

The J gene is TRBJ1-4, the V gene TRBV20-1; D not resolved. Trimming removed 5 bases from V and 8 bases from J, with 6 bases in between. From germline, CDR1 is DFQATT and CDR2 SNEGSKA (reference sequence). This CDR3 is built from 10 residues. The CDR3 nucleotides read TGCAGTGCTGGTCGGGAAAAACTGTTTTTT. Residues: CSAGREKLFF.

Worth noting for this clone: Other DNA sequences of this sample code for an identical CDR3. The V gene is TRBV29-1, the J gene TRBJ1-2, with D possibly TRBD1 on 6 matching bases. V was trimmed by 4 bases and J by 7 bases, leaving 13 bases between them. The germline CDR1 and CDR2 sequences are SQVTM and ANQGSEA. CDR3 length: 12 residues. The CDR3 DNA follows: TGCAGCGTTGGGGGGCAGGGTGGTGGCTACACCTTC. It translates to CSVGGQGGGYTF.

CDR3 in amino acids: CASSPRTGGGTDTQYF. The CDR3 DNA sequence: TGCGCCAGCAGCCCCCGGACAGGGGGCGGTACAGATACGCAGTATTTT. The chain links TRBV4-3 to TRBJ2-3; TRBD1 matches at 11 bases. The V gene end was trimmed by 4 bases and the J gene end by 3 bases; junction bases not matched to a gene: 6. This CDR3 region has 16 residues. Germline V gene data show CDR1 as LGHNA and CDR2 as YSLEER.

This clone was detected a few times. This sequence joins TRBV9 and TRBJ2-7; D is possibly TRBD1 (6 bases). The CDR3 is 12 residues long. V gave up 3 bases and J gave up 7 bases, with 11 bases separating them. From germline, CDR1 is SGDLS and CDR2 YYNGEE. The CDR3 sequence: CASSARTGEQYF. In DNA form, the CDR3 reads TGTGCCAGCAGCGCCCGAACAGGGGAGCAGTACTTC.

The J gene is TRBJ2-1, the V gene TRBV11-3, with a tentative D call TRBD1 (5 bases). V shed 8 bases and J shed 9 bases, with 14 bases lying between them. There are 12 residues in the CDR3. Germline CDR1 and CDR2: SGHNT and YENEEA. CDR3 coding DNA: TGTGCCAGCGTGCAAGGTCAGGGTGAGCAGTTCTTC. Residues: CASVQGQGEQFF.

The J gene is TRBJ1-5, the V gene TRBV19, with D perhaps TRBD1 (6 bases). The CDR3 runs to 14 residues. The V gene's germline CDR1 is LNHDA and CDR2 SQIVND (reference sequence). With 4 bases removed from V and 5 bases from J, the gap between germline ends came to 12 bases. The DNA of the CDR3 is TGTGCCAGTAGTACGACAGGAGTACATCAGCCCCAGCATTTT. This translates into CASSTTGVHQPQHF.